The entry below describes one TCR beta chain. As yet, its antigen is unknown. This sample is drawn from a study of Siglec-9 on CD8 T cells in melanoma. Regarding the study as a whole: An effector memory CD8+ subset marked by Siglec-9 reportedly appeared to gather in melanoma.

The repertoire was sequenced with immunoSEQ multiplex PCR; TCRdb's copy has only in-frame clones and lacks some. This sample has roughly 30,000 clones, with 80% found just once. The CDR3 is made up of 14 amino acids. V was pared by 7 bases and J by 2 bases, with 11 bases between. Germline loops: CDR1 MNHEY, CDR2 SVGAGI. Sequencing used Siglec-9- CD8+ T cells sorted from blood. The genes are TRBV6-5 and TRBJ2-2, with D perhaps TRBD1 or TRBD2 (5 bases each). The source of this sequence is a human donor in good health. CDR3 nucleotides: TGTGCCAGCAACGGGGCGCGCAACACCGGGGAGCTGTTTTTT. Encoded protein: CASNGARNTGELFF.